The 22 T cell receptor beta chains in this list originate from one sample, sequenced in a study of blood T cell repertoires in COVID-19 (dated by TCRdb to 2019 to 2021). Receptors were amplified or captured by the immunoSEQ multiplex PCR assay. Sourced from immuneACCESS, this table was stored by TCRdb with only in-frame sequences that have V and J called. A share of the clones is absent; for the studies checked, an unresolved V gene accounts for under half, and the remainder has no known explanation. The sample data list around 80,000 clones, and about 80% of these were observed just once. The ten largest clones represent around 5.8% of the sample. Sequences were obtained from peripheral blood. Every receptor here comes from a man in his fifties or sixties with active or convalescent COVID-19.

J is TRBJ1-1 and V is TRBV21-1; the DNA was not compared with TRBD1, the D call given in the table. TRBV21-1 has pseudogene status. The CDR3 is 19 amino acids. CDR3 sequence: CASSRGPYRGRCANTEAFF. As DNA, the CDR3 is TGTGCCAGCAGCAGGGGCCCCTACAGGGGGCGGTGCGCGAACACTGAAGCTTTCTTT.

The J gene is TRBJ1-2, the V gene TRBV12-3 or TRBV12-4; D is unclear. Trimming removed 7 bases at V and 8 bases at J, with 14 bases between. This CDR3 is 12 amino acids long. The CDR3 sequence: CASTPGSEGYTF. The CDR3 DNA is TGTGCCAGCACCCCGGGGAGCGAGGGCTACACCTTC.

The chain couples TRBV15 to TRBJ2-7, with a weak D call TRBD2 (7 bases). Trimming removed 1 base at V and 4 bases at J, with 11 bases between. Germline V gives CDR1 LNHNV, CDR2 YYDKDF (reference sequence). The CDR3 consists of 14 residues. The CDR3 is CATSRGRGGYEQYF. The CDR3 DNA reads TGTGCCACCAGCAGAGGTAGGGGGGGGTACGAGCAGTACTTC.

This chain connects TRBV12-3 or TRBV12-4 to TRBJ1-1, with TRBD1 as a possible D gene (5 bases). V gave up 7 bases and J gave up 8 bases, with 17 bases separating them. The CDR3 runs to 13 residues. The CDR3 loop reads CASTRDGGGEAFF. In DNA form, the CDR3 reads TGTGCCAGCACCAGGGACGGGGGGGGAGAAGCTTTCTTT.

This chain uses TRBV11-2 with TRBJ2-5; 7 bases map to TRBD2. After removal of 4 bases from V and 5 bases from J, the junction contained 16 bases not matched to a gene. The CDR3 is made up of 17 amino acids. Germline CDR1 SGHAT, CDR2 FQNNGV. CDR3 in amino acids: CASSSSPGRTGGETQYF. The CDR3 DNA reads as TGTGCCAGCAGCTCTAGCCCCGGCCGGACGGGAGGCGAGACCCAGTACTTC.

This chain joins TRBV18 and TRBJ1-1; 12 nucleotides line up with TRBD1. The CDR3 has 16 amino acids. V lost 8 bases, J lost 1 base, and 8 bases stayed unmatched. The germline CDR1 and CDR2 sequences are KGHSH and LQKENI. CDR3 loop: CASAGQGAPRNTEAFF. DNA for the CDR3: TGTGCCAGCGCGGGACAGGGGGCGCCCCGGAACACTGAAGCTTTCTTT.

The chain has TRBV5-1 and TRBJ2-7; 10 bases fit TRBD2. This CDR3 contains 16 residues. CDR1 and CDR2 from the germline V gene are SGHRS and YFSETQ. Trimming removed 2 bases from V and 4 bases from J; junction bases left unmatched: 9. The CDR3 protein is CASSFSGGSLSYEQYF. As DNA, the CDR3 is TGCGCCAGCAGCTTTAGCGGGGGGTCCCTCAGTTACGAGCAGTACTTC.

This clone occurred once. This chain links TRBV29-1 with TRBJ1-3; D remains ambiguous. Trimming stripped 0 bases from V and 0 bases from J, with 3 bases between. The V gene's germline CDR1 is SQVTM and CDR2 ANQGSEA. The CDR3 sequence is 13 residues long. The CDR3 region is CSVEDSSGNTIYF. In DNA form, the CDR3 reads TGCAGCGTTGAAGACAGCTCTGGAAACACCATATATTTT.

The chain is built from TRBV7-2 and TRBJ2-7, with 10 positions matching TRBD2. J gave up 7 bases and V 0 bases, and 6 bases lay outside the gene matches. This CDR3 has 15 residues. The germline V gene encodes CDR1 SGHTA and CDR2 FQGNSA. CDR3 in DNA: TGTGCCAGCAGCTTAGCCAGCGGGGGGGCTAGGGAGCAGTACTTC. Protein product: CASSLASGGAREQYF.

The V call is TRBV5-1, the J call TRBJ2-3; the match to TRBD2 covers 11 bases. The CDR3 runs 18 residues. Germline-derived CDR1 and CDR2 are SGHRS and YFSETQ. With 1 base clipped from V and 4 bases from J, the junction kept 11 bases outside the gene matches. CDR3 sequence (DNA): TGCGCCAGCAGCTTGCGTCTAGCGGGGGGAAACCAGGCAGATACGCAGTATTTT. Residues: CASSLRLAGGNQADTQYF.

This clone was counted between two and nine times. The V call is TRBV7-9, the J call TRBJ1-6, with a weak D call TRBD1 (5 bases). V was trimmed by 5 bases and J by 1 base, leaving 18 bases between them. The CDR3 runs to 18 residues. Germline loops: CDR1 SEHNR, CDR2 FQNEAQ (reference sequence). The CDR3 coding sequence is TGTGCCAGCAGCACACCCTCCGGGGGGAGGTCCTATAATTCACCCCTCCACTTT. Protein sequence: CASSTPSGGRSYNSPLHF.

CDR3 sequence (DNA): TGTGCCAGCTCACCACTAGCGGACTCCTACAATGAGCAGTTCTTC. Translation gives CASSPLADSYNEQFF. V and J are TRBV18 and TRBJ2-1, with D maybe TRBD2 (6 bases). The CDR3 has 15 amino acids. Germline V gene data show CDR1 as KGHSH and CDR2 as LQKENI. The V gene lost 1 base and the J gene lost 0 bases, with 7 bases spanning the gap.

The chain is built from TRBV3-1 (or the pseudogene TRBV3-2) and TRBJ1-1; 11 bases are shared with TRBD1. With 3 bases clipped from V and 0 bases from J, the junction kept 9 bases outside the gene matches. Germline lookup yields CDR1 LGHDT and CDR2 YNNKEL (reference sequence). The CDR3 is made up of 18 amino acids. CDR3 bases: TGTGCCAGCAGCCAGGGGACAGGGGGGAGTCGAGTGAACACTGAAGCTTTCTTT. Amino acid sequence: CASSQGTGGSRVNTEAFF.

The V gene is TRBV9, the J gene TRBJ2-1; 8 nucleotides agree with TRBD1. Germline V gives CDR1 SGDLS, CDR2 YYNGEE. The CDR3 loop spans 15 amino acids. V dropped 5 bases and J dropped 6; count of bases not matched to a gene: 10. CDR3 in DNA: TGTGCCAGCAGTCCCACGACAGGGGAAACCAATGAGCAGTTCTTC. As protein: CASSPTTGETNEQFF.

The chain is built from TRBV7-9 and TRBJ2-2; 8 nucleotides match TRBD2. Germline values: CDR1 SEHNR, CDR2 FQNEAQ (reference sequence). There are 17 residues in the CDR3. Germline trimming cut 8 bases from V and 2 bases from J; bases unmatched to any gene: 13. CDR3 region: CASGVRGGGPNTGELFF. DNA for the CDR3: TGTGCCAGCGGAGTAAGGGGCGGGGGGCCCAACACCGGGGAGCTGTTTTTT.

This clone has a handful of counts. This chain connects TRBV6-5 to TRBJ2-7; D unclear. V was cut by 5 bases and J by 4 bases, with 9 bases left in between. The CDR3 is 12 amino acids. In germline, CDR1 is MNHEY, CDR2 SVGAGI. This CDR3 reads CASSPNKYEQYF. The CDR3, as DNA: TGTGCCAGCAGTCCCAACAAGTACGAGCAGTACTTC.

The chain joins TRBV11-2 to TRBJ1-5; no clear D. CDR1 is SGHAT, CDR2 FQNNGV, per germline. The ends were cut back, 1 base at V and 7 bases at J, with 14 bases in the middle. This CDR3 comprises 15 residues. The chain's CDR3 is CASSLGRDSGQPQHF. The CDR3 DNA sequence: TGTGCCAGCAGCTTAGGGCGGGATTCTGGCCAGCCCCAGCATTTT.

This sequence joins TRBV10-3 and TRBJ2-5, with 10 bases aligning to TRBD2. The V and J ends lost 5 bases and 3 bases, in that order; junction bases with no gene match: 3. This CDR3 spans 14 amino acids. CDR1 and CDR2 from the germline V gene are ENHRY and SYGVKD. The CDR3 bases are TGTGCCATCAGTTTAGCGGGGGGAGAAGAGACCCAGTACTTC. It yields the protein CAISLAGGEETQYF.

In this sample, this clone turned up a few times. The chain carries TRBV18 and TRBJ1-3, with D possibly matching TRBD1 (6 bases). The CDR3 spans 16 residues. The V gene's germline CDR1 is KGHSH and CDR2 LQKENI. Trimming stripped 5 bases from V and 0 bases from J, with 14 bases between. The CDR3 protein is CASSVSHRDSGNTIYF. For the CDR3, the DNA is TGTGCCAGCTCAGTATCTCACAGGGACTCTGGAAACACCATATATTTT.

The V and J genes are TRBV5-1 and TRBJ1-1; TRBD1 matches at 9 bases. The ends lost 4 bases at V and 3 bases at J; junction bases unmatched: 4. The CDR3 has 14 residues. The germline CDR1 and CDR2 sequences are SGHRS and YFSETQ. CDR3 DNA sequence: TGCGCCAGCAGCCAAGGACAGGGGCACACTGAAGCTTTCTTT. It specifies CASSQGQGHTEAFF.

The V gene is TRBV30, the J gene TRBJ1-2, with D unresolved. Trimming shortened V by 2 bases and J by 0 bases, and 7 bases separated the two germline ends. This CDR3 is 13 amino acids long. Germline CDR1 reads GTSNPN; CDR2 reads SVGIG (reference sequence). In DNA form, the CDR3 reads TGTGCCTGGAGTCTCAGTTCTAACTATGGCTACACCTTC. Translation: CAWSLSSNYGYTF.

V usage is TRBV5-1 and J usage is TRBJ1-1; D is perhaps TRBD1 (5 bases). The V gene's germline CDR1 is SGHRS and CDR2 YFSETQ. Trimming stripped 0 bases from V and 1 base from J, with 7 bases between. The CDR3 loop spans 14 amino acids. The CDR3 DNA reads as TGCGCCAGCAGCTTGGAGGGGTCGAACACTGAAGCTTTCTTT. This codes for CASSLEGSNTEAFF.